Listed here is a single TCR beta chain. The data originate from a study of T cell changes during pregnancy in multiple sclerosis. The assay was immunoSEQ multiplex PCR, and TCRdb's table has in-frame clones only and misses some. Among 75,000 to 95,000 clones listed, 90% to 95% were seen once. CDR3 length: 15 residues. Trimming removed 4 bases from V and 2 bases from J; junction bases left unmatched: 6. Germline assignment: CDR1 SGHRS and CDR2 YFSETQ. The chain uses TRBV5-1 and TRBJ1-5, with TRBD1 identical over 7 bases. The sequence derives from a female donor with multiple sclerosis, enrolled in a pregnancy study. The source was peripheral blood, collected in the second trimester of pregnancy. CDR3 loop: CASSPDGQGNQPQHF. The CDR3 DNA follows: TGCGCCAGCAGCCCAGACGGACAGGGCAATCAGCCCCAGCATTTT.